This T cell receptor (beta chain) was captured in a study of T-cell reconstitution after alpha-beta-depleted transplantation in children. Preparation of the TCRbeta library involved a method that used unique molecular identifiers. MiXCR, applied by TCRdb to the PCR reads, yields one record per CDR3 protein. The sample lists 400,000 to 450,000 distinct CDR3 sequences, roughly 44% occurring once. General study findings and limits: Several hundred rapidly expanded clones from non-depleted graft cells reportedly supplied alpha-beta T cells about two months post-transplant. Diversity and T-cell counts at one year after transplant derived mostly from new T cells. Surviving recipient cells, namely T cells and thymic progenitors, were the source of high day-60 TCRbeta diversity in some patients.

The CDR3 has 13 residues. Germline lookup yields CDR1 SGHRS and CDR2 YFSETQ. J gave up 7 bases and V 4 bases, and 5 bases lay outside the gene matches. Points on this clonotype: Antigen: not known.

The TCR sequence derives from a girl aged 2-10 years with aplastic anemia, due to receive a stem cell transplant. The sequencing used PBMCs, collected before TCRalphabeta/CD19-depleted stem cell transplant. The chain couples TRBV5-1 to TRBJ2-1, with 7 bases fitting TRBD1. CDR3 sequence reads: CASSVGTVNEQFF. The CDR3 DNA is TGCGCCAGCAGCGTCGGGACAGTTAATGAGCAGTTCTTC.